This is a list of T cell receptor beta chains from one sample in a study of blood T cells in healthy people across ages. TCRdb analysed the 5' RACE reads with MiXCR anew, one entry per CDR3 protein. Of 1,500,000 or so distinct CDR3 sequences in the sample, 59% were seen once. Material for sequencing was blood. Receptors originate from a man aged 18 to 29 in good health. CDR3s include the opening cysteine and the closing phenylalanine or tryptophan. The D gene is left open where the match is weak. Clone size appears in some rows only: once, few, many, or a class for an expanded clone.

D gene	CDR3 length	V gene	clone size	J gene	CDR3 protein	CDR3 DNA
-	13	TRBV20-1	-	TRBJ2-7	CSARGTNAYEQYF	TGCAGTGCTAGAGGGACTAACGCCTACGAGCAGTACTTC
TRBD1	18	TRBV10-3	few	TRBJ1-4	CAISELNVDRVQNEKLFF	TGTGCCATCAGTGAGTTAAACGTGGACAGGGTGCAGAATGAAAAACTGTTTTTT
-	14	TRBV7-2	-	TRBJ1-1	CASSLDPGPTEAFF	TGTGCCAGCAGCTTAGATCCAGGGCCCACTGAAGCTTTCTTT
-	18	TRBV5-1	-	TRBJ2-4	CASSFTWAGDIAKNIQYF	TGCGCCAGCAGCTTCACTTGGGCGGGGGACATAGCCAAAAACATTCAGTACTTC
TRBD1	16	TRBV4-3	once	TRBJ2-1	CASSHSTGGVYNEQFF	TGCGCCAGCAGCCACTCGACAGGGGGCGTTTACAATGAGCAGTTCTTC
-	16	TRBV15	-	TRBJ2-3	CATSRDEDSSTDTQYF	TGTGCCACCAGCAGAGATGAAGATTCTAGCACAGATACGCAGTATTTT
TRBD1	15	TRBV18	-	TRBJ1-2	CASSPQPTGAYGYTF	TGTGCCAGCTCACCACAGCCGACAGGGGCCTATGGCTACACCTTC
TRBD2	15	TRBV13	-	TRBJ2-5	CASSNRLAEMGEQYF	TGTGCCAGCAGCAACCGACTAGCGGAGATGGGGGAGCAGTACTTC
TRBD2	13	TRBV20-1	-	TRBJ2-1	CSAPGTRVNEQFF	TGCAGTGCGCCCGGGACTAGGGTCAATGAGCAGTTCTTC
-	15	TRBV4-1	many	TRBJ1-1	CASSQDRGGNTEAFF	TGCGCCAGCAGCCAAGATCGGGGGGGAAACACTGAAGCTTTCTTT
-	12	TRBV5-1	-	TRBJ1-1	CASSSMGHEAFF	TGCGCCAGCAGCTCCATGGGGCACGAAGCTTTCTTT
-	11	TRBV20-1	-	TRBJ2-7	CSAGERYEQYF	TGCAGTGCTGGGGAAAGATACGAGCAGTACTTC
-	16	TRBV5-1	-	TRBJ1-6	CASSLLIQGRNSPLHF	TGCGCCAGCAGCCTACTCATCCAGGGGAGGAATTCACCCCTCCACTTT
-	16	TRBV3-1	-	TRBJ1-1	CAGSQEGWGRSTEAFF	TGTGCCGGCAGCCAAGAAGGGTGGGGGAGGAGCACTGAAGCTTTCTTT
TRBD1	15	TRBV7-9	few	TRBJ1-6	CASSVHGQGNSPLHF	TGTGCCAGCAGCGTCCACGGACAGGGGAATTCACCCCTCCACTTT
-	14	TRBV3-1	few	TRBJ2-4	CASSQPGRLNIQYF	TGTGCCAGCAGCCAACCGGGACGGTTAAACATTCAGTACTTC
-	15	TRBV10-3	-	TRBJ1-4	CAISDRGGTNEKLFF	TGTGCCATCAGTGATAGAGGGGGGACTAATGAAAAACTGTTTTTT
-	14	TRBV6-2/TRBV6-3	-	TRBJ2-7	CASRYSTLPYEQYF	TGTGCCAGCAGGTACTCGACCCTACCCTACGAGCAGTACTTC
-	19	TRBV6-2/TRBV6-3	-	TRBJ2-1	CASPLGWSNREFNYNEQFF	TGTGCCAGTCCCTTAGGATGGTCTAACAGGGAATTTAACTACAATGAGCAGTTCTTC
-	15	TRBV20-1	-	TRBJ2-5	CSAPFIQRGKETQYF	TGCAGTGCTCCCTTTATCCAGCGAGGGAAAGAGACCCAGTACTTC
-	15	TRBV2	few	TRBJ1-2	CASSDLGALFYGYTF	TGTGCCAGCAGTGATCTGGGGGCGCTTTTCTATGGCTACACCTTC
TRBD2	16	TRBV7-2	-	TRBJ2-1	CASSLRGSGGRNEQFF	TGTGCCAGCAGCTTACGCGGGAGTGGTGGGCGCAATGAGCAGTTCTTC
TRBD2	17	TRBV25-1	-	TRBJ2-1	CASSSGNLAGGYNEQFF	TGTGCCAGCAGTTCCGGGAACCTAGCGGGAGGCTACAATGAGCAGTTCTTC
-	14	TRBV10-3	-	TRBJ2-7	CAISEPLKTCEQYF	TGTGCCATCAGTGAGCCCCTAAAGACCTGCGAGCAGTACTTC
-	11	TRBV25-1	-	TRBJ2-5	CASFVAKEQYF	TGTGCCAGCTTCGTAGCGAAGGAGCAGTACTTC
-	12	TRBV7-8	once	TRBJ2-1	CASSRTLEVQFF	TGTGCCAGCAGCAGAACACTCGAGGTGCAGTTCTTC
-	19	TRBV10-3	-	TRBJ2-1	CAISDLIGRVYTLTNEQFF	TGTGCCATCAGTGACTTAATCGGCAGGGTATACACATTGACCAATGAGCAGTTCTTC
-	16	TRBV4-1	-	TRBJ2-2	CASSQDLDSYTGELFF	TGCGCCAGCAGCCAAGACCTGGACAGCTACACCGGGGAGCTGTTTTTT
-	13	TRBV4-1	-	TRBJ2-5	CASSQGFQETQYF	TGTGCCAGCAGTCAGGGGTTCCAAGAGACCCAGTACTTC
-	10	TRBV7-9	many	TRBJ2-1	CASGHNEQFF	TGTGCCAGCGGTCACAATGAGCAGTTCTTC
-	16	TRBV29-1	few	TRBJ2-7	CSGTWSASQSSYEQYF	TGCAGCGGGACCTGGTCGGCCTCTCAAAGCTCCTACGAGCAGTACTTC
-	12	TRBV13	-	TRBJ2-3	CVLGQCTDTQYF	TGTGTCCTCGGGCAGTGCACAGATACGCAGTATTTT
-	15	TRBV7-2	-	TRBJ1-2	CASRPRTETNYGYTF	TGTGCCAGCAGGCCACGGACAGAAACTAACTATGGCTACACCTTC
-	14	TRBV20-1	-	TRBJ2-3	CSAQEVPSTDTQYF	TGCAGTGCACAGGAAGTTCCTAGCACAGATACGCAGTATTTT
TRBD2	15	TRBV11-2	-	TRBJ2-1	CASGSGASGENEQFF	TGTGCCAGCGGCTCCGGGGCTAGCGGGGAAAATGAGCAGTTCTTC
-	15	TRBV20-1	-	TRBJ1-4	CSARESGVVTEKLFF	TGCAGTGCTAGAGAGTCCGGGGTGGTTACTGAAAAACTGTTTTTT
TRBD2	15	TRBV5-1	-	TRBJ2-3	CASSSAGEGPDTQYF	TGCGCCAGCAGCTCTGCGGGGGAGGGGCCAGATACGCAGTATTTT
-	14	TRBV7-9	-	TRBJ2-3	CASSLQGSADTQYF	TGTGCCAGCAGCTTACAGGGTAGTGCAGATACGCAGTATTTT
TRBD2	15	TRBV6-2/TRBV6-3	-	TRBJ2-1	CASSCRRGVYNEQFF	TGTGCCAGCAGTTGCAGGCGGGGGGTCTACAATGAGCAGTTCTTC
-	13	TRBV28	-	TRBJ2-3	CATINDLTDTQYF	TGTGCCACGATCAATGACCTCACAGATACGCAGTATTTT
-	13	TRBV28	-	TRBJ2-2	CAIRRKNTGELFF	TGTGCCATCAGACGGAAGAACACCGGGGAGCTGTTTTTT
-	14	TRBV5-1	-	TRBJ2-5	CASSLPGRRETQYF	TGCGCCAGCAGCCTGCCAGGGCGTCGAGAGACCCAGTACTTC
-	11	TRBV6-5	-	TRBJ2-1	CASKGGNEQFF	TGTGCCAGCAAAGGGGGCAATGAGCAGTTCTTC
-	13	TRBV10-3	once	TRBJ1-1	CAAGSKKGTEAFF	TGTGCCGCCGGATCGAAAAAAGGAACTGAAGCTTTCTTT
-	12	TRBV12-3/TRBV12-4	few	TRBJ2-7	CATGNLLYEQYF	TGTGCCACCGGGAACCTCCTCTACGAGCAGTACTTC
-	14	TRBV6-5	-	TRBJ2-5	CASSSGVVGETQYF	TGTGCCAGCAGTTCAGGGGTTGTCGGGGAGACCCAGTACTTC
TRBD2	15	TRBV27	-	TRBJ2-3	CASSLGGVWTDTQYF	TGTGCCAGCAGTTTGGGGGGGGTATGGACAGATACGCAGTATTTT
TRBD1	15	TRBV11-2	-	TRBJ2-7	CASQSITGAAYEQYF	TGTGCCAGCCAATCCATCACAGGGGCGGCCTACGAGCAGTACTTC
-	17	TRBV2	once	TRBJ1-5	CASSEALGRPSNQPQHF	TGTGCCAGCAGTGAAGCTTTGGGCAGGCCTAGCAATCAGCCCCAGCATTTT
-	14	TRBV5-4	-	TRBJ1-2	CASRDTAANYGYTF	TGTGCCAGCAGGGACACTGCAGCAAACTATGGCTACACCTTC